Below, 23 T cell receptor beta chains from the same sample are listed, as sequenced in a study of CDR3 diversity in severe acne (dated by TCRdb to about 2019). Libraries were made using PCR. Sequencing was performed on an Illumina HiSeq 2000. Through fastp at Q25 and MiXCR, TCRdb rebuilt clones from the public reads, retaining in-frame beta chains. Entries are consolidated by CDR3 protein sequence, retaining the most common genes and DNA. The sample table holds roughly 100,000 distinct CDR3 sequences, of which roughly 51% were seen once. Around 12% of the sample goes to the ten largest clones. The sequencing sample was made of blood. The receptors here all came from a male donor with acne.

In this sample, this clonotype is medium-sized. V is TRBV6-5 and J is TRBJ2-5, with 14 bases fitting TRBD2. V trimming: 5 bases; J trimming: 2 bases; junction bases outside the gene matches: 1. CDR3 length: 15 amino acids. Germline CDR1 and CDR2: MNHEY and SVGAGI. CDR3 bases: TGTGCCAGCAGTAGGACTAGCGGGAGGCAAGAGACCCAGTACTTC. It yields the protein CASSRTSGRQETQYF.

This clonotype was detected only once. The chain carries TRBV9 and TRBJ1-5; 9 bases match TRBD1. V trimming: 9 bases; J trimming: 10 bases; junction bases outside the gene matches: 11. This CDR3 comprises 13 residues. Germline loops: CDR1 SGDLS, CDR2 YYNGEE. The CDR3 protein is CAMRTGVKRPQHF. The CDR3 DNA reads TGTGCCATGCGGACAGGGGTAAAGAGACCCCAGCATTTT.

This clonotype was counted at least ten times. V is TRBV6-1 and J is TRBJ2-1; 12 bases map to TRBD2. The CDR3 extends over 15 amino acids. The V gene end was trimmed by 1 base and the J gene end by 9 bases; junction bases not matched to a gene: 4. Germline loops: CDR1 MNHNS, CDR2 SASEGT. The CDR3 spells CASSEELAGGFEQFF. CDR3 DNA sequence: TGTGCCAGCAGTGAAGAACTAGCGGGGGGTTTTGAGCAGTTCTTC.

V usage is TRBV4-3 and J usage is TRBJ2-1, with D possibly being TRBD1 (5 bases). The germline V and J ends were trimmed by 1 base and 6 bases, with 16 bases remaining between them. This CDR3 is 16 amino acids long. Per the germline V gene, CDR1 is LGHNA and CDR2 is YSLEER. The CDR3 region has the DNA TGCGCCAGCAGCCAAGTTGATACAGGATGGGGCAATGAGCAGTTCTTC. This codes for CASSQVDTGWGNEQFF.

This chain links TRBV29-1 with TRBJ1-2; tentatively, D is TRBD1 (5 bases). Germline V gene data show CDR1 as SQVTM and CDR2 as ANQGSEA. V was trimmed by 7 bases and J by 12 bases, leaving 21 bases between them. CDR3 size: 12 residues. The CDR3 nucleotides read TGCAGCGGGAGAGGGCAGGGTAGGGGCCACACCTTC. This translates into CSGRGQGRGHTF.

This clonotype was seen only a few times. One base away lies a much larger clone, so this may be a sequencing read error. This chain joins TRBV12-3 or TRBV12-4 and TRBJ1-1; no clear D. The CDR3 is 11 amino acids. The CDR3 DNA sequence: TGTGTCAGCAGCTATCACACTGAAGCTTTCTTT. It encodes CVSSYHTEAFF.

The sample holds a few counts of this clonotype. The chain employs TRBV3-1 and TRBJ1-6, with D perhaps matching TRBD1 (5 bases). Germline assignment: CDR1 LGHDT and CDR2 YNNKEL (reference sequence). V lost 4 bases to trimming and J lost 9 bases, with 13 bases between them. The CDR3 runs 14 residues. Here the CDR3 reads CASSLRGEGSPLHF. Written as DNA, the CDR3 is TGTGCCAGCAGCCTCCGGGGCGAGGGTTCACCCCTCCACTTT.

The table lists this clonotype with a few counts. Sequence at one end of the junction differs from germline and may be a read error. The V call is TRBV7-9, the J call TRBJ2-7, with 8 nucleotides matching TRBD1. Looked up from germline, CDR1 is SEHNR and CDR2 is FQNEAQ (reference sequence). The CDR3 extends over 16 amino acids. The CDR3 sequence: CASSFDLRGLAYEQYF. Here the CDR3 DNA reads TGCGCCAGCAGTTTCGACCTCAGGGGGCTCGCCTACGAGCAGTACTTC.

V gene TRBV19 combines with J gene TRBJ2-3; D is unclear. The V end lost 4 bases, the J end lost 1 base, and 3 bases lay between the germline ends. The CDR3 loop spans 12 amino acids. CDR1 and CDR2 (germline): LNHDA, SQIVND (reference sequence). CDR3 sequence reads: CASSRGTDTQYF. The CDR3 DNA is TGTGCCAGTAGTAGGGGCACAGATACGCAGTATTTT.

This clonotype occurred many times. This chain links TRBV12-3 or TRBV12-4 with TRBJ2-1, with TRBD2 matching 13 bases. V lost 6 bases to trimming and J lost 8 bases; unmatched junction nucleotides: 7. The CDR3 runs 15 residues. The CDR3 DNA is TGTGCCAGCAGCAAATCGGGACTAGCGGGATATGAGCAGTTCTTC. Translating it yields CASSKSGLAGYEQFF.

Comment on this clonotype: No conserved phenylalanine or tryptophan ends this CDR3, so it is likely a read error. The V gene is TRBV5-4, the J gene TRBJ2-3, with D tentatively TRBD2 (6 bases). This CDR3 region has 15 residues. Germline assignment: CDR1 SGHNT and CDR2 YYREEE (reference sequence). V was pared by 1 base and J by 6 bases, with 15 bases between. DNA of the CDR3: TGTGCCAGCAGCTTGAGTATATCGGCGGGGGATACGCAGTATCTT. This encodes CASSLSISAGDTQYL.

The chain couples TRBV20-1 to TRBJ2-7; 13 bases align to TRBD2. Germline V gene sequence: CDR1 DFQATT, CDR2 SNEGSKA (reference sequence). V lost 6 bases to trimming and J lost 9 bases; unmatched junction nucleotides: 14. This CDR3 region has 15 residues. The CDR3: CSAASRLAGGNGQYV. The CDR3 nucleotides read TGCAGTGCCGCGAGCAGACTAGCGGGAGGAAACGGGCAGTACGTC.

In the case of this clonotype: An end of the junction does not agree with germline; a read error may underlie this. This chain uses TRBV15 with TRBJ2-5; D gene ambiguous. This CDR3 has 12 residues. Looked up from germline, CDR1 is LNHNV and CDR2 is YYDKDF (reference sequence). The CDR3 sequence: CTTSRDFGTQYF. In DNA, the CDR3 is TGTACCACCAGCAGAGATTTCGGGACCCAGTACTTC.

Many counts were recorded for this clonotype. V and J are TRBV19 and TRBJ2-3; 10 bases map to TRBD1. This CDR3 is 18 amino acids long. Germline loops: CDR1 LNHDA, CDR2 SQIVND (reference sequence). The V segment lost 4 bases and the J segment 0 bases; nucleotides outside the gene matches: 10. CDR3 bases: TGTGCCAGTAGTACCTCCACCGGGACAGGGGAAAGCACAGATACGCAGTATTTT. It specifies CASSTSTGTGESTDTQYF.

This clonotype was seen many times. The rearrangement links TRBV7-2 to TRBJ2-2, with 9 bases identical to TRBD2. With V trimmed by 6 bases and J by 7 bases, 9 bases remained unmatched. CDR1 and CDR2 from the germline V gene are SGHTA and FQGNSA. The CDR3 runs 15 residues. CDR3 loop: CASRTGLAKGGELFF. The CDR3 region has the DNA TGTGCCAGCAGGACGGGACTAGCTAAGGGCGGGGAGCTGTTTTTT. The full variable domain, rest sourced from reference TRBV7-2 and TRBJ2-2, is GAGVSQSPSNKVTEKGKDVELRCDPISGHTALYWYRQSLGQGLEFLIYFQGNSAPDKSGLPSDRFSAERTGGSVSTLTIQRTQQEDSAVYLCASRTGLAKGGELFFGEGSRLTVL.

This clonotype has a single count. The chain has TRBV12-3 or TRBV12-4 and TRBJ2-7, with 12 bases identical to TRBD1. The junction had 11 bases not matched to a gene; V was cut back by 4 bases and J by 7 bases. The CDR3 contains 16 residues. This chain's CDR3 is CASSSSRDRGLWEQYF. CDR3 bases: TGTGCCAGCAGTTCATCCCGGGACAGGGGGCTATGGGAGCAGTACTTC.

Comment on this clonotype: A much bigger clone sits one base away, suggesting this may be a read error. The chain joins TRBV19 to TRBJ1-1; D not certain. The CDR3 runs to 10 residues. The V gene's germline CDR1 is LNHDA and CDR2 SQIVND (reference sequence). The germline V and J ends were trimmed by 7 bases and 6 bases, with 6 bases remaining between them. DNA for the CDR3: TGTGCCAGTAATGGGGCTGAAGCTTTCTTT. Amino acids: CASNGAEAFF.

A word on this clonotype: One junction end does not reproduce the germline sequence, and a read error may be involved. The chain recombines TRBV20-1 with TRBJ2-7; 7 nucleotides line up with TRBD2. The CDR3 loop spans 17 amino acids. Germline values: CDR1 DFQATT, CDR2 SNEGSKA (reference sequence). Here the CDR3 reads CSALALESSGSLYEQYF. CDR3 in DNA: TGCAGTGCTCTAGCCCTCGAGTCTAGCGGATCTCTCTACGAGCAGTACTTT.

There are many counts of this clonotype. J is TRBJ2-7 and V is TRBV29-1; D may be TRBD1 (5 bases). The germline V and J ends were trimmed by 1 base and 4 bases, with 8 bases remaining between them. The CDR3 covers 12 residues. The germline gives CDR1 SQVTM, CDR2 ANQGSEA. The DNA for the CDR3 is TGCAGCGTTGAAGGACAGTCTTACGAGCAGTACTTC. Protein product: CSVEGQSYEQYF.

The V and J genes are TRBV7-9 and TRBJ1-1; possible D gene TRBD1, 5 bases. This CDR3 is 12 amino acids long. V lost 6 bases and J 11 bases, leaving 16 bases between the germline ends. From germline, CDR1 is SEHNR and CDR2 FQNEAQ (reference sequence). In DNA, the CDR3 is TGTGCCAGCAGGGGAACCCAGGGAAGGGCTTTCTTT. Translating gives CASRGTQGRAFF.

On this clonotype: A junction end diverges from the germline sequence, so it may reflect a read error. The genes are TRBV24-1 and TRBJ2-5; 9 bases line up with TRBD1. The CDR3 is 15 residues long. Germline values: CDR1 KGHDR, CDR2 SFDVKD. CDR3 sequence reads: CASSGLGQGTETQYF. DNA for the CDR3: TGTGCCAGCAGTGGTCTAGGACAGGGGACGGAGACCCAGTACTTC.

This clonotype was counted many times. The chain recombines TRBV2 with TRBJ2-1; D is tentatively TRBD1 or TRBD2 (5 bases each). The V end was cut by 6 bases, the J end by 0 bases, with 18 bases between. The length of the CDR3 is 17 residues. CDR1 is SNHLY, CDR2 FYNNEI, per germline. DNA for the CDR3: TGTGCCAGCAGGAAAGGGACGGCGAACCTCTCCTACAATGAGCAGTTCTTC. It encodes CASRKGTANLSYNEQFF. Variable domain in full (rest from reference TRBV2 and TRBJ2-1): EPEVTQTPSHQVTQMGQEVILRCVPISNHLYFYWYRQILGQKVEFLVSFYNNEISEKSEIFDDQFSVERPDGSNFTLKIRSTKLEDSAMYFCASRKGTANLSYNEQFFGPGTRLTVL.

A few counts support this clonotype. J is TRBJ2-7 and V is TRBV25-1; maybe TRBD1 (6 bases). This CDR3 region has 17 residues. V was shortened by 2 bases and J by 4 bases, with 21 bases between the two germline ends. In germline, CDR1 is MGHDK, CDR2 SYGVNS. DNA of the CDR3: TGTGCCAGCAGTGAAGGGGGCAGGGCGGAAGGAATGTACGAGCAGTACTTC. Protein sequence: CASSEGGRAEGMYEQYF.